The clone carrying this T cell receptor beta chain was picked up a small number of times. Its target is unknown. These data are taken from a study of blood T cells in healthy people across ages. Study summary: Capture by template switching was about one barcoded beta molecule per two T cells. The study, taken as a whole, reports: Unsorted PBMC input precluded a conclusive naive versus antigen-experienced comparison. For the donors, CMV status was unknown and possibly confounded expanded clonotype changes.

A J-beta primer mix and a sample-barcoded 5' primer were used in a second PCR of roughly 7 to 12 cycles. TCRdb redid the calling of the 5' RACE reads with MiXCR, one entry per CDR3 protein. The table includes roughly 700,000 distinct CDR3 sequences, over 45% detected once. The CDR3 has 17 residues. Germline V gene sequence: CDR1 LNHDA, CDR2 SQIVND (reference sequence). J lost 6 bases, V lost 1 base, and 11 bases had no gene match. This TCR derives from a woman aged 55-75 years in good health. Sequencing was performed on blood. The chain carries TRBV19 and TRBJ2-4, with TRBD2 identical over 8 bases. CDR3 sequence (DNA): TGTGCCAGTAGTATAGGCCGCTCCAGCGGGAGTGGAAACATTCAGTACTTC. Translated: CASSIGRSSGSGNIQYF.